The source of this T cell receptor (beta chain) is a study of blood T cell repertoires in COVID-19. Turning to the study itself: Collection of acute and convalescent COVID-19 samples took place in the United States, Italy and Spain. T cells, B-cell-depleted T cells, or PBMCs provided the cDNA or gDNA that served as material.

In the source study's methods: For nucleated cells, counts were estimated from reference gene primer amplification. Profiled with immunoSEQ multiplex PCR; TCRdb holds only in-frame clones, not every one. V and J calls and clone size are given by that table; D and trimming were obtained from the DNA. The sample yields approximately 200,000 clones, more than 75% seen once. With 1 base removed from V and 2 bases from J, the gap between germline ends came to 8 bases. Germline V gene data show CDR1 as LGHDT and CDR2 as YNNKEL (reference sequence). This CDR3 spans 14 amino acids. This clone was detected only a few times.

The chain carries TRBV3-1 (or the pseudogene TRBV3-2) and TRBJ1-2, with unresolved D. The sequence derives from a middle-aged man with acute or convalescent COVID-19. Sequencing was performed on peripheral blood. CDR3 loop: CASSQGHQNYGYTF. In DNA form, the CDR3 reads TGTGCCAGCAGCCAAGGACATCAGAACTATGGCTACACCTTC.